Listed below are T cell receptor beta chains from one sample, sequenced in a study of monozygotic twins with cystic fibrosis. Here immunoSEQ multiplex PCR was the method, and the copy in TCRdb shows in-frame clones only, minus some. The sample has tens of thousands of clones; 84% are singletons. Sequencing was done on a sample of blood. All receptors come from a girl aged 2-15 years with cystic fibrosis. CDR3s leave out the opening cysteine and the closing phenylalanine or tryptophan. Only some rows state a clone size, as once, few, many or a class for expanded clones.

v_call: TRBV7-9
j_call: TRBJ1-2
clone_size: few
cdr3_aa: ASSFAGTNYGYT

v_call: TRBV14
j_call: TRBJ2-1
clone_size: NA
cdr3_aa: ASSRILGRNEQF

v_call: TRBV30
j_call: TRBJ2-5
clone_size: NA
cdr3_aa: AWRPGLAGGETQY

v_call: TRBV10-3
j_call: TRBJ1-2
clone_size: few
cdr3_aa: AIWPGTLDGYT

v_call: TRBV6-5
j_call: TRBJ1-6
clone_size: NA
cdr3_aa: ASRSSIEDSPLH

v_call: TRBV7-9
j_call: TRBJ2-7
clone_size: NA
cdr3_aa: ASSPWTETRSYEQY

v_call: TRBV18
j_call: TRBJ1-2
clone_size: once
cdr3_aa: ASSPDGGSNYGYT

v_call: TRBV6-1
j_call: TRBJ2-5
clone_size: NA
cdr3_aa: ASSEWLETQY

v_call: TRBV6-4
j_call: TRBJ2-1
clone_size: NA
cdr3_aa: ASSDSGTGVSYNEQF

v_call: TRBV4-1
j_call: TRBJ2-5
clone_size: once
cdr3_aa: ASSQAGGRFETQY

v_call: TRBV11-2
j_call: TRBJ2-5
clone_size: NA
cdr3_aa: ASSSPRGRETQY

v_call: TRBV21-1
j_call: TRBJ1-6
clone_size: NA
cdr3_aa: ASNNQWGSPLH

v_call: TRBV5-4
j_call: TRBJ2-1
clone_size: NA
cdr3_aa: ASSSSGGRDEQF

v_call: TRBV19
j_call: TRBJ1-2
clone_size: NA
cdr3_aa: AGGDANYGYT

v_call: TRBV4-2
j_call: TRBJ2-3
clone_size: NA
cdr3_aa: ASSQAAGATTDTQY

v_call: TRBV4-1
j_call: TRBJ1-2
clone_size: NA
cdr3_aa: ASSQDPRGPARGYT

v_call: TRBV5-4
j_call: TRBJ2-5
clone_size: NA
cdr3_aa: ASGVVSSSETQY

v_call: TRBV29-1
j_call: TRBJ1-1
clone_size: NA
cdr3_aa: SVDSQGAGEAF

v_call: TRBV6-1
j_call: TRBJ2-7
clone_size: NA
cdr3_aa: ASSESLGQGSYEQY

v_call: TRBV4-2
j_call: TRBJ2-7
clone_size: NA
cdr3_aa: ASSQAGSKTGSSYEQY

v_call: TRBV7-7
j_call: TRBJ2-5
clone_size: NA
cdr3_aa: AVGETQY

v_call: TRBV4-2
j_call: TRBJ2-2
clone_size: NA
cdr3_aa: ASSQADTGELF

v_call: TRBV5-8
j_call: TRBJ2-3
clone_size: NA
cdr3_aa: ASSLGQASTDTQY

v_call: TRBV19
j_call: TRBJ1-2
clone_size: NA
cdr3_aa: ASSPRDREFYGYT

v_call: TRBV30
j_call: TRBJ1-2
clone_size: NA
cdr3_aa: AWSLALTQGARLGGYT

v_call: TRBV6-5
j_call: TRBJ2-7
clone_size: NA
cdr3_aa: ASEAPGKGYEQY

v_call: TRBV5-4
j_call: TRBJ2-5
clone_size: NA
cdr3_aa: ASSVKGGETQY

v_call: TRBV6-6
j_call: TRBJ1-2
clone_size: few
cdr3_aa: ASTGTGYGYT

v_call: TRBV5-1
j_call: TRBJ1-5
clone_size: few
cdr3_aa: ASSLQGNQPQH

v_call: TRBV5-4
j_call: TRBJ2-1
clone_size: NA
cdr3_aa: ASSLEVGDTKGF

v_call: TRBV6-5
j_call: TRBJ1-2
clone_size: NA
cdr3_aa: ASGRSWALYGGYT

v_call: TRBV7-8
j_call: TRBJ2-5
clone_size: NA
cdr3_aa: ASSWLAGGPRETQY

v_call: TRBV14
j_call: TRBJ2-3
clone_size: NA
cdr3_aa: ASSQDRAGTSDTTDTQY

v_call: TRBV5-4
j_call: TRBJ1-2
clone_size: NA
cdr3_aa: ASSLADSFGYT

v_call: TRBV5-5
j_call: TRBJ1-1
clone_size: NA
cdr3_aa: ASSLDLAGGFAEAF

v_call: TRBV20-1
j_call: TRBJ2-7
clone_size: once
cdr3_aa: SALTSSEQY

v_call: TRBV27
j_call: TRBJ2-7
clone_size: NA
cdr3_aa: ASSVYGFTYEQY

v_call: TRBV19
j_call: TRBJ1-1
clone_size: few
cdr3_aa: ASSMGTGTEAF

v_call: TRBV7-8
j_call: TRBJ1-5
clone_size: NA
cdr3_aa: ASSFRGGVQPQH

v_call: TRBV5-1
j_call: TRBJ2-1
clone_size: NA
cdr3_aa: ASSLESLTSINKF

v_call: TRBV30
j_call: TRBJ2-5
clone_size: NA
cdr3_aa: AWSVGETQY